Presented here are 23 T cell receptor beta chains from one specimen sequenced in a study of spatial heterogeneity in lung cancer. Time point: sample taken at primary tumor resection. Via MiXCR, TCRdb re-called the 5' RACE reads, giving one row per CDR3 protein. Of about 100,000 distinct CDR3 sequences listed, about 4.4% were seen once; the top ten hold around 20%. What these receptors recognize is not known. Study-wide results and caveats: How many expanded intratumoral alpha and beta TCRs were present tracked the tumor mutation count, which was a count of nonsynonymous mutations.

Sequenced here: lung tumor tissue, sampled at surgery. These receptors originate from a male donor with early-stage non-small cell lung cancer.

This clonotype was picked up many times. V gene TRBV29-1 combines with J gene TRBJ2-1; tentatively, D is TRBD2 (7 bases). Germline V gives CDR1 SQVTM, CDR2 ANQGSEA. V was pared by 4 bases and J by 7 bases, with 14 bases between. The CDR3 length is 13 residues. CDR3 region: CSVASGGGNEQFF. CDR3 sequence (DNA): TGCAGCGTTGCTAGCGGAGGGGGTAATGAGCAGTTCTTC.

In this sample, this clonotype turned up a few times. The chain links TRBV15 to TRBJ2-7, with D possibly TRBD2 on 5 matching bases. Trimming took off 1 base at V and 4 bases at J, with 14 bases between the two ends. Germline CDR1 is LNHNV and CDR2 is YYDKDF (reference sequence). The CDR3 runs to 15 residues. DNA for the CDR3: TGTGCCACCAGCAGAGCGGAGGCAGGACTTTACGAGCAGTACTTC. Protein product: CATSRAEAGLYEQYF.

The chain couples TRBV7-9 to TRBJ2-7; no firm D call. The CDR3 loop spans 14 amino acids. CDR1 is SEHNR and CDR2 is FQNEAQ in the germline V gene (reference sequence). Trimming removed 3 bases from V and 0 bases from J, with 9 bases in between. The CDR3 sequence is CASSFFGRSYEQYF. CDR3 nucleotide sequence: TGTGCCAGCAGCTTTTTCGGACGCTCCTACGAGCAGTACTTC.

The chain combines TRBV20-1 with TRBJ1-1; D is unresolved. Trimming left V 5 bases short and J 0 bases short, with 16 bases between. Germline CDR1 is DFQATT and CDR2 is SNEGSKA (reference sequence). The CDR3 spans 15 residues. This chain's CDR3 is CSARRRGVMNTEAFF. The DNA for the CDR3 is TGCAGTGCTCGCCGTCGGGGAGTTATGAACACTGAAGCTTTCTTT.

This clonotype was detected many times. The chain links TRBV7-9 to TRBJ2-2; possible D gene TRBD2, 6 bases. There are 14 residues in the CDR3. V lost 3 bases and J lost 7, with 12 bases in between. Germline assignment: CDR1 SEHNR and CDR2 FQNEAQ (reference sequence). The CDR3 here is CASSFGRRGGELFF. The CDR3, as DNA: TGTGCCAGCAGCTTCGGCCGGAGGGGCGGGGAGCTGTTTTTT. Full variable domain (remainder filled in from reference TRBV7-9 and TRBJ2-2): DTGVSQNPRHKITKRGQNVTFRCDPISEHNRLYWYRQTLGQGPEFLTYFQNEAQLEKSRLLSDRFSAERPKGSFSTLEIQRTEQGDSAMYLCASSFGRRGGELFFGEGSRLTVL.

This clonotype was detected many times. The V call is TRBV28, the J call TRBJ1-1; D is perhaps TRBD1 (6 bases). This CDR3 comprises 15 residues. From germline, CDR1 is MDHEN and CDR2 SYDVKM. Trimming removed 3 bases at V and 2 bases at J, with 13 bases between. This chain's CDR3 is CASSFNPGANTEAFF. The CDR3 region has the DNA TGTGCCAGCAGTTTCAATCCAGGGGCTAACACTGAAGCTTTCTTT.

The sample holds many counts of this clonotype. The chain carries TRBV6-2 or TRBV6-3 and TRBJ1-1; D unresolved. The germline gives CDR1 MNHEY, CDR2 SVGEGT. The CDR3 loop spans 13 amino acids. The V and J ends lost 6 bases and 1 base respectively, with 9 bases between them. CDR3 coding DNA: TGTGCCAGCAGGACCACATCGAACACTGAAGCTTTCTTT. Protein: CASRTTSNTEAFF.

This clonotype appeared a few times. The gene calls are TRBV18 and TRBJ1-1, with 7 nucleotides matching TRBD1. The V and J ends lost 6 bases and 3 bases, in that order; junction bases with no gene match: 4. The CDR3 contains 13 residues. CDR1 is KGHSH, CDR2 LQKENI, per germline. CDR3 sequence (DNA): TGTGCCAGCTCCCCCCAGGGGGACACTGAAGCTTTCTTT. Translation gives CASSPQGDTEAFF.

This clonotype came up many times. V gene TRBV6-5 combines with J gene TRBJ1-1, with 11 positions matching TRBD1. V gave up 7 bases and J gave up 5 bases; unmatched junction bases: 3. The CDR3 runs to 13 residues. The germline CDR1 and CDR2 sequences are MNHEY and SVGAGI. CDR3: CASTGQGATEAFF. The CDR3 DNA reads TGTGCCAGCACCGGACAGGGGGCAACTGAAGCTTTCTTT.

This clonotype was recorded many times. The chain couples TRBV2 to TRBJ1-2; D is unresolved. This CDR3 has 13 residues. Germline V CDR1 and CDR2: SNHLY, FYNNEI. V lost 6 bases, J lost 4 bases, and 12 bases lay in between. CDR3 loop: CASREDERYGYTF. The CDR3 nucleotides are TGTGCCAGCAGGGAGGACGAGCGCTATGGCTACACCTTC. The complete variable domain, with remaining parts taken from reference TRBV2 and TRBJ1-2, reads EPEVTQTPSHQVTQMGQEVILRCVPISNHLYFYWYRQILGQKVEFLVSFYNNEISEKSEIFDDQFSVERPDGSNFTLKIRSTKLEDSAMYFCASREDERYGYTFGSGTRLTVV.

This clonotype was recorded many times. The chain is built from TRBV27 and TRBJ2-7; no clear D. Germline V gene data show CDR1 as MNHEY and CDR2 as SMNVEV (reference sequence). V was shortened by 1 base and J by 2 bases, with 9 bases between the two germline ends. There are 14 residues in the CDR3. The DNA of the CDR3 is TGTGCCAGCAGTTTATTTGCGGAAACCTACGAGCAGTACTTC. This encodes CASSLFAETYEQYF.

At least ten counts were recorded for this clonotype. The chain recombines TRBV12-3 or TRBV12-4 with TRBJ1-4; 7 bases fit TRBD1. The CDR3 loop spans 15 amino acids. With V trimmed by 6 bases and J by 10 bases, 14 bases remained unmatched. DNA of the CDR3: TGTGCCAGCAGATTGGCTAGACAGGGTAGTGGAAAACTGTTTTTT. It codes for CASRLARQGSGKLFF.

This clonotype has at least ten counts. This chain uses TRBV28 with TRBJ2-7; no reliable D call. Trimming removed 3 bases from V and 2 bases from J, with 5 bases in between. CDR3 length: 12 amino acids. Germline CDR1 is MDHEN and CDR2 is SYDVKM. The CDR3 bases are TGTGCCAGCAGTTTCGGTCCCTACGAGCAGTACTTC. This translates into CASSFGPYEQYF.

The table lists this clonotype with many counts. The genes are TRBV6-5 and TRBJ1-5; tentatively, D is TRBD1 (5 bases). CDR1 is MNHEY, CDR2 SVGAGI, per germline. Trimming left V 6 bases short and J 6 bases short, with 15 bases between. The CDR3 is 14 residues long. The CDR3 loop is CASSPLGAAQPQHF. The CDR3 nucleotides are TGTGCCAGCAGCCCACTCGGGGCGGCTCAGCCCCAGCATTTT.

This clonotype was counted many times. The rearrangement uses TRBV20-1 and TRBJ2-7; D not resolved. Trimming shortened V by 3 bases and J by 0 bases, and 6 bases separated the two germline ends. The CDR3 loop spans 12 amino acids. Per germline, CDR1 DFQATT and CDR2 SNEGSKA (reference sequence). CDR3 protein: CSASLSSYEQYF. The CDR3 nucleotides are TGCAGTGCTAGTCTGTCCTCCTACGAGCAGTACTTC.

This clonotype was detected many times. The gene calls are TRBV28 and TRBJ2-7, with 9 bases fitting TRBD2. The CDR3 is made up of 14 amino acids. The trim removed 5 bases at V and 2 bases at J, leaving 4 bases unmatched. CDR1 and CDR2 from the germline V gene are MDHEN and SYDVKM. CDR3 residues: CASSTSGFPYEQYF. The CDR3 DNA is TGTGCCAGCAGTACTAGCGGGTTCCCCTACGAGCAGTACTTC. Full variable domain (missing parts from reference TRBV28 and TRBJ2-7): DVKVTQSSRYLVKRTGEKVFLECVQDMDHENMFWYRQDPGLGLRLIYFSYDVKMKEKGDIPEGYSVSREKKERFSLILESASTNQTSMYLCASSTSGFPYEQYFGPGTRLTVT.

This clonotype was counted a few times. V usage is TRBV5-1 and J usage is TRBJ2-1, with TRBD2 identical over 7 bases. Germline V lookup: CDR1 SGHRS, CDR2 YFSETQ. The V and J ends lost 0 bases and 9 bases, in that order; junction bases with no gene match: 6. The CDR3 is 14 residues long. Here the CDR3 reads CASSLVSGEGEQFF. The DNA of the CDR3 is TGCGCCAGCAGCTTGGTAAGCGGGGAAGGTGAGCAGTTCTTC.

This clonotype was detected many times. The V gene is TRBV12-3 or TRBV12-4, the J gene TRBJ1-1; D gene uncertain. The CDR3 consists of 15 residues. V gave up 6 bases and J gave up 2 bases, with 16 bases separating them. The CDR3 here is CASSSKRWPNTEAFF. CDR3 nucleotides: TGTGCCAGCAGCTCAAAAAGGTGGCCCAACACTGAAGCTTTCTTT.

This clonotype was recorded at least ten times. V usage is TRBV2 and J usage is TRBJ1-1; perhaps TRBD1 as D (5 bases). The CDR3 has 13 residues. V was clipped by 6 bases and J by 3 bases, with 11 bases between them. The germline CDR1 and CDR2 sequences are SNHLY and FYNNEI. CDR3 sequence: CASSRDGYTEAFF. The CDR3 DNA reads TGTGCCAGCAGCCGGGACGGCTACACTGAAGCTTTCTTT.

This clonotype was recorded many times. The rearrangement links TRBV27 to TRBJ1-6, with a weak D call TRBD1 (5 bases). V was trimmed by 1 base and J by 7 bases, leaving 14 bases between them. Germline V CDR1 and CDR2: MNHEY, SMNVEV (reference sequence). This CDR3 comprises 16 residues. The CDR3 region is CASSLWGGVENSPLHF. The CDR3 DNA reads as TGTGCCAGCAGTTTATGGGGCGGGGTTGAGAATTCACCCCTCCACTTT.

This clonotype was observed many times. This rearrangement joins TRBV6-6 to TRBJ1-1; D unclear. Germline V lookup: CDR1 MNHNY, CDR2 SVGAGI (reference sequence). V shed 2 bases and J shed 3 bases, with 4 bases lying between them. CDR3 size: 12 residues. CDR3 sequence: CASSYGDTEAFF. CDR3 coding DNA: TGTGCCAGCAGTTACGGGGACACTGAAGCTTTCTTT.

This chain links TRBV12-3 or TRBV12-4 with TRBJ1-1, with unresolved D. There are 14 residues in the CDR3. V was shortened by 1 base and J by 5 bases, with 11 bases between the two germline ends. The CDR3: CASSLVSHETEAFF. The CDR3 DNA reads TGTGCCAGCAGTTTAGTCTCCCACGAGACTGAAGCTTTCTTT.

This clonotype was picked up a small number of times. V and J are TRBV6-1 and TRBJ1-1; 7 nucleotides match TRBD1. The junction had 11 bases not matched to a gene; V was cut back by 7 bases and J by 0 bases. The CDR3 runs 16 residues. Germline V gives CDR1 MNHNS, CDR2 SASEGT. In nucleotides, the CDR3 is TGTGCCAGCACCTTACGAGGGGGCAGGTTGAACACTGAAGCTTTCTTT. Translation gives CASTLRGGRLNTEAFF.